This T cell receptor (beta chain) comes out of a study of CD8+ T cells in alopecia areata. Study information: The study gave treated patients oral tofacitinib at 5 to 10 mg twice daily.

Comments on this clone: Its matching antigen is unknown.

As the sequencing template, cDNA was produced by extracting RNA and reverse transcribing it. Method: immunoSEQ multiplex PCR; TCRdb's copy keeps in-frame clones and lacks some. This sample carries about 170,000 clones, approximately 65% of them seen once, and the ten largest clones take roughly 11%. The V end was cut by 3 bases, the J end by 0 bases, with 4 bases between. From germline, CDR1 is SGHDT and CDR2 YYEEEE. The CDR3 runs 12 residues. Study outcomes and limitations: Elevated clonality characterized lesional scalp relative to normal scalp, particularly in alopecia totalis/universalis. Scalp sample sequencing also detects resident alphabeta T cells of normal skin.

This chain connects TRBV5-6 to TRBJ2-7, with no clear D. Sequenced here: CD8+ T cells sorted from blood, sampled at week 0. This clonotype was obtained from a human donor with alopecia areata. The CDR3 DNA is TGTGCCAGCAGCTATGGCTCCTACGAGCAGTACTTC. It yields the protein CASSYGSYEQYF.